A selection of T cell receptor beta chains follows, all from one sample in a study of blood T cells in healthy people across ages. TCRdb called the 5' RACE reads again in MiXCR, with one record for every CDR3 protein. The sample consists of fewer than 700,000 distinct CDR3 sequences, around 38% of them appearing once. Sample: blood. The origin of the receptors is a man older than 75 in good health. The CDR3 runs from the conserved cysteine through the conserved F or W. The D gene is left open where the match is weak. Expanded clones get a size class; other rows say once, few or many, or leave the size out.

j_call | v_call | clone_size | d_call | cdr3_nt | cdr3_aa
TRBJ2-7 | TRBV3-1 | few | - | TGTGCCAGCAGCCAGGGGGGGCTTTCACAGTACTTC | CASSQGGLSQYF
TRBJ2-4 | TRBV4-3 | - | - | TGCGCCAGCAGCCGAGTGAGGGCATACGGGCAGTACTTC | CASSRVRAYGQYF
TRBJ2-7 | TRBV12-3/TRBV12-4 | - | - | TGTGCCAGCAGTTTAGGGCCCTGGCAGGGCAAGAACGAGCAGTACTTC | CASSLGPWQGKNEQYF
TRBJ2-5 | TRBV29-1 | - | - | TGCAGCGCAAGGACCTCCGGTGAGCAGTACTTC | CSARTSGEQYF
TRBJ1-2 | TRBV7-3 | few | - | TGTGCCAGCAGCCCCAGGTCCACGGGGAGTGGCTACACCTTC | CASSPRSTGSGYTF
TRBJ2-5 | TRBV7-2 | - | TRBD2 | TGTGCCAGCAGCTTAGTTGCGGGAGAGGCAGAGACCCAGTACTTC | CASSLVAGEAETQYF
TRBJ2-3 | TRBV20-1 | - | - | TGCAGTTGCCTGTCATCTGATACGCAGTATTTT | CSCLSSDTQYF
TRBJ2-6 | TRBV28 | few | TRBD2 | TGTGCCAGCAGTGAGGGGACTAGCGGGAGAATCACTGGGGCCAACGTCCTGACTTTC | CASSEGTSGRITGANVLTF
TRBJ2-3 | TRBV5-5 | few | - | TGTGCCAGCAGCTTGGAGCCGTACACAGATACGCAGTATTTT | CASSLEPYTDTQYF
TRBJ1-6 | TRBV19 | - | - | TGTGCCAGTAATATTCGACAGAGCTCCTATAATTCACCCCTCCACTTT | CASNIRQSSYNSPLHF
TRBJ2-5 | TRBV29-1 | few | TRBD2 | TGCAGCGTTGTCCAGCGGGGAGAGACCCAGTACTTC | CSVVQRGETQYF
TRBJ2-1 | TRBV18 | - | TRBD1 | TGTGCCAGCCTCGGGACAGGGGATGGCGATGAGCAGTTCTTC | CASLGTGDGDEQFF
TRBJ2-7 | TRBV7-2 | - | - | TGTGCCAGCAGACAATCTAGCAATGAGCAGTACTTC | CASRQSSNEQYF
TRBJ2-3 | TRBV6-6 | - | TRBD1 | TGTGCCAGCAGTTTCCTCCGGGACAGGGGTCCGGATACGCAGTATTTT | CASSFLRDRGPDTQYF
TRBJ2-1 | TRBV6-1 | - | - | TGTGCCAGCAGTGAAGCGGGGGCGGGGGTAAGGAATGAGCAGTTCTTC | CASSEAGAGVRNEQFF
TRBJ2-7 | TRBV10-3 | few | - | TGTGCCATCAGTGTTCGAGCAGACGACTACGAGCAGTACTTC | CAISVRADDYEQYF
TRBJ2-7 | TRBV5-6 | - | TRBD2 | TGTGCCAGCAGCTTGGGGGTCGGCGGGAGCAGGAGCGAGCAGTACTTC | CASSLGVGGSRSEQYF
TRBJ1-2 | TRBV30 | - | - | TGTGCCTGGAGTTATGCGGGCCTTACGCACGGCTACACCTTC | CAWSYAGLTHGYTF
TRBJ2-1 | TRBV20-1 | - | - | TGCAGTGCTAGAGATTTTAAAGGGTCGAATGAGCAGTTCTTC | CSARDFKGSNEQFF
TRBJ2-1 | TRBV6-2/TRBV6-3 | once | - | TGTGTCTGCTTTGATTGGGCCATCAATGAGCAGTTCTTC | CVCFDWAINEQFF
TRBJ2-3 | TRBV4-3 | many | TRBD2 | TGCGCCAGCAGCCCTCTTTCGGTCGGGGGGGGAGCAGATACGCAGTATTTT | CASSPLSVGGGADTQYF
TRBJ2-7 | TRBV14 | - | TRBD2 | TGTGCCAGCAGCCCCCAGGAGCTAGCGGGCGTCTCCTACGAGCAGTACTTC | CASSPQELAGVSYEQYF